This record looks at one T cell receptor (beta chain) sequence and its context. The specificity of this receptor is unknown. No qualities accompany the bases; no much larger clone lies one base away. Other DNA sequences in the same sample also yield this CDR3. The sample comes from a study of cytomegalovirus exposure and HLA in healthy donors (dated by TCRdb to 2016 to 2017). With respect to the entire study: According to an earlier analysis of several hundred of the donors, 200 million or so T cells yielded roughly 110 million unique TCR beta sequences and 276 Gb of sequence data. Roughly 310 gigabases of sequencing data and approximately 84 million unique TCR sequences were included in an early release covering about 600 HLA-typed donors. Of the 300 to 450 genotyped donors, around 81% fell in the genetic ancestry cluster associated with self-reported Caucasian donors. The aim of the study was to test whether cataloging public T cell receptors could identify signatures of past pathogen exposure. Using immunosequencing, the study profiled T cell repertoires from some 670 subjects and related those repertoires to cytomegalovirus serostatus. A separate validation cohort of approximately 130 different subjects was used in addition to the roughly 670-subject first cohort. High-throughput TCR immunosequencing, statistical association of individual TCRs with disease status, and machine learning were combined to predict cytomegalovirus infection status. A later analysis re-examined previously published TCR beta repertoires from over 500 donors and added high-resolution HLA genotyping to investigate patterns of TCR occurrence. In the later analysis, no new phenotypic data were used to find candidate immune exposures; instead, reliance was placed on TCR beta sequences and their occurrence across donors. An earlier analysis of about 600 of the donors used high-throughput TCR beta sequencing to judge whether each TCR beta V gene segment behaved as functional or pseudogenic. Donor age, sex, ethnicity and CMV serostatus were compiled together with the repertoire data. Genome-wide SNP genotypes for about 65% of the 666 donors were used in a later genetic analysis, which treated that subset as a discovery cohort. Every discovery cohort repertoire had been produced on one sequencing platform. Both class I and class II loci were covered by HLA typing, at four-digit resolution. Typing coverage differed by locus: A, B, C, DRB1 and DQB1 were typed in about 620-640 donors, DQA1 in about 510, DPA1 in around 600, and DPB1 in about 450. A few DR-DQ haplotypes were treated as single units for association and clustering because of strong linkage in the cohort. On average, around 240,000 unique TCR beta nucleotide sequences were sequenced per donor among fewer than 500 genotyped donors of the cohort, with roughly 18% of those sequences being non-productive.

The library was obtained by the immunoSEQ multiplex PCR assay. For the multiplex PCR, a mixture combining 60 forward primers for TCR Vbeta segments and 13 reverse primers for TCR Jbeta segments was used. The CDR3 region of rearranged TCR beta genes was amplified from genomic DNA with a multiplex PCR assay. The Illumina HiSeq System was used to sequence the amplified TCR beta libraries as 87-base-pair reads. In the authors' own workflow: In a later analysis, tens of millions of unique TCR beta chains were counted across the 666 repertoires, and around 10 million of these chains were shared by at least two donors. A nearest-neighbor algorithm error-corrected the raw reads and collapsed the reads into unique sequences, merging closely related sequences to remove PCR and sequencing errors. Alignment of CDR3 sequences to IMGT reference sequences was used to assign V, D and J gene segments. For a sequence to be retained, at least a six-nucleotide match to both a V gene segment and a J gene segment was required. Rearrangements were called productive when the CDR3 lacked stop codons and stayed in frame with V and J; all others were non-productive. Following IMGT convention, CDR3 was defined as the stretch from the second conserved V-encoded cysteine to the conserved J-encoded phenylalanine. In an earlier analysis of roughly 610 of the donors, sequences lacking an unambiguous match to a single V gene segment were excluded. An earlier analysis of about 600 of the donors called V segments functional above 56.7% productive rearrangements and segregating when the between-donor standard deviation exceeded 5%. A statistical classification framework was built to diagnose cytomegalovirus status from the catalog of TCR beta chain sequences. In a later analysis, V and J genes were assigned by comparing TCR nucleotide sequences against IMGT/GENE-DB human TR gene sequences. In a later analysis, CDR3 sequences and most-parsimonious VDJ recombination scenarios were assigned using the TCRdist pipeline. In a later analysis, each TCR beta chain was defined by its CDR3 amino acid sequence together with its V-gene family, and reads lacking a unique V-gene family were excluded. A later analysis removed 500 to 650 highly shared, low-generation-probability nucleotide sequences to deal with suspected cross-contamination and a sequencing artifact. In a later analysis, a clonal expansion index was calculated for each public chain from normalized within-repertoire ranks of inferred template counts. In a later analysis, generation probabilities were computed with a VDJ recombination model fitted to out-of-frame rearrangements, and the resulting probabilities were checked against IGoR. Hypergeometric tests were used in a later analysis to score TCR-TCR, TCR-HLA and TCR-CMV co-occurrence, with a repertoire-size bias correction applied to the TCR pairs. False discovery rates were estimated in a later analysis by permuting HLA or CMV assignments 20 times. In a later analysis, co-occurring TCRs were grouped with DBSCAN, and TCRdist sequence similarity was added when clustering was performed within HLA-allele-positive subsets. Repertoires with fewer than 30,000 or more than 120,000 public chains were left out of co-occurrence clustering, as were four to six repertoires with anomalous nucleotide sharing. TCRdb limited this immuneACCESS table to in-frame rearrangements with V and J called. A share of clones is missing; checked studies link under half to unresolved V genes, and the rest is unexplained. That table supplies the V and J calls and clone size; D and trimming were determined from the DNA. This sample gives some 100,000 clones in total; 78% of them show up just once. Roughly 4.5% of the sample is held by the ten biggest clonotypes.

Beyond this particular receptor, the publication reports: Sequencing depth was assumed to be roughly uniform across donors in the presence/absence analyses, though that assumption may not hold. According to a later analysis, TCR association rates differed among HLA loci, with DRB1 alleles showing the most associated TCRs and HLA-C alleles showing the fewest. A further reported finding was that TCR beta sequences accurately predicted the HLA-A and HLA-B alleles for most subjects in the first cohort. In a later genetic analysis, a missense DCLRE1C variant was associated with V-gene and J-gene trimming of TCR beta chains, and the association was replicated in an independent cohort. A few of the identified cytomegalovirus-associated TCR beta chains were confirmed in vitro to be specific for cytomegalovirus antigens. While some public TCRs were present in many individuals, most TCR sequences turned up only very rarely across donors. CMV serostatus was the only immune exposure information available for the cohort. A later analysis reported that several top co-occurrence clusters appeared linked to parvovirus B19, influenza, CMV and Epstein-Barr virus. The sequencing pipeline was judged likely to have produced a cluster of highly shared sequence variants as a technical artifact. According to the authors, the approach could potentially be generalized to other disease states and immunological phenotypes. A later analysis associated 15,000 to 20,000 TCR beta sequences with specific HLA alleles at a false discovery rate of 0.05. According to a later genetic analysis, donors in an Asian-associated ancestry cluster had fewer N-insertions in productive TCRs than the approximately 630-donor mean. Because counts were too low, more than 15 rarely observed V segments, including chromosome 9 orphons, were excluded from the earlier analysis of a few hundred of the donors. When HLA alleles, especially DR and DQ, strongly co-occurred, TCR associations were difficult to assign to individual alleles. HLA typing was unavailable for some donors at each locus, so association tests used only the typed subset. In both the original and validation cohorts, the classifier was reported to diagnose cytomegalovirus status with high specificity and sensitivity. The 87-base-pair reads could not distinguish some IMGT-functional V segments, including TRBV6-2 and TRBV6-3, so those segments were excluded. The cohort was sequenced for TCR beta chains only, and without alpha or paired-chain data the features that could be detected were limited. A later analysis found that HLA-associated TCR beta chains were more clonally expanded and had lower generation probabilities than equally common non-associated chains. In an earlier analysis of approximately 590 of the donors, most TCR beta V segments appeared in productive rearrangements about 90% or about 30% of the time, broadly matching IMGT annotations. In a later analysis, most CMV-associated TCR beta chains were found to appear HLA-restricted, with HLA associations seemingly driven largely by CMV exposure. The study listed around 160 TCR beta chains as associated with cytomegalovirus. Correlated functional status among segregating V segments might reflect linkage disequilibrium, but an unknown experimental factor could not be ruled out.

The cohort comprised several hundred healthy bone marrow donors. All cohort members were sampled while nominally healthy, although unrecorded immune exposures were likely present. The donor was CMV seropositive and was included in the group of 250 to 300 seropositive cohort members. Every donor gave a peripheral blood sample, and the peripheral blood mononuclear cells from that sample were used for TCR beta sequencing. The Qiagen DNeasy Blood Extraction Kit was used to extract genomic DNA from the blood cell samples. At the junction V is shortened by 3 bases and J by 8 bases, with 13 bases in between. The CDR3, cysteine through phenylalanine, is 14 amino acids long. Just CDR3 DNA is preserved here, 42 bases in frame from base 1. CDR1 and CDR2, looked up from the germline V gene (reference sequence), are MNHEY and SMNVEV.

The chain links TRBV27 with TRBJ2-2; the D segment could be TRBD2, given 5 matching bases. The receptor was derived from a woman in her thirties or forties in good health and CMV-seropositive. Sequencing was performed on PBMCs. The sequenced DNA is TGTGCCAGCAGTTTGGGTCTAACGGGGGGGGAGCTGTTTTTT. Its protein reads: CASSLGLTGGELFF.